The 26 T cell receptor beta chains presented below share a single source sample, sequenced in a study of human T cells and chemical hapten exposure. As for time point: patch test 3, about 24 weeks after DPC sensitization. Treatment here: therapeutic diphenylcyclopropenone sensitization with weekly scalp DPC. TCRdb reprocessed the RACE reads with MiXCR, giving one entry per CDR3 protein. The data contain 50,000 to 75,000 distinct CDR3 sequences, 11% of them singletons. Source: whole blood, taken in connection with sensitization to the hapten diphenylcyclopropenone (DPC). These receptor sequences come from a woman aged 25-40 years with alopecia areata. Some clones in this sample may be carry-over from other donors' samples.

This clonotype has more than one count but fewer than ten. The V and J genes are TRBV20-1 and TRBJ2-3; 8 nucleotides align to TRBD2. This CDR3 spans 16 amino acids. The V and J ends lost 1 base and 3 bases, in that order; junction bases with no gene match: 9. Germline V CDR1 and CDR2: DFQATT, SNEGSKA (reference sequence). CDR3 residues: CSARAILAADTDTQYF. The CDR3 region has the DNA TGCAGTGCTAGAGCTATACTAGCGGCAGATACAGATACGCAGTATTTT.

The sample holds many counts of this clonotype. This rearrangement joins TRBV5-1 to TRBJ1-1; D ambiguous. This CDR3 region has 15 residues. V was cut by 4 bases and J by 1 base, with 14 bases left in between. Germline V gene data show CDR1 as SGHRS and CDR2 as YFSETQ. CDR3 amino acids: CASSPDGRSNTEAFF. CDR3 DNA sequence: TGCGCCAGCAGCCCGGACGGTCGGTCGAACACTGAAGCTTTCTTT.

This clonotype came up many times. The rearrangement joins TRBV21-1 to TRBJ2-7; the table's D gene call, TRBD2, was not cross checked with the DNA. TRBV21-1 is marked as a pseudogene. The CDR3 consists of 13 residues. The CDR3: CASSKSRLDEQYF. CDR3 bases: TGTGCCAGCAGCAAATCCCGCCTGGACGAGCAGTACTTC.

This clonotype was found once. The chain joins TRBV20-1 to TRBJ2-7; 8 bases agree with TRBD1. Germline V gene sequence: CDR1 DFQATT, CDR2 SNEGSKA (reference sequence). This CDR3 is built from 13 residues. V trimming: 0 bases; J trimming: 5 bases; junction bases outside the gene matches: 3. The CDR3 here is CSARDQGADEQYF. The DNA for the CDR3 is TGCAGTGCTAGAGATCAGGGGGCCGACGAGCAGTACTTC.

This clonotype was counted a few times. This chain links TRBV10-3 with TRBJ2-7, with 7 bases that match TRBD1. J gave up 0 bases and V 2 bases, and 10 bases lay outside the gene matches. Germline V gene lookup returns CDR1 ENHRY and CDR2 SYGVKD. The CDR3 totals 17 residues. The CDR3 protein is CAISETNFRGSSYEQYF. CDR3 DNA sequence: TGTGCCATCAGTGAGACCAACTTCAGGGGGAGCTCCTACGAGCAGTACTTC.

The gene calls are TRBV6-2 or TRBV6-3 and TRBJ2-7; D perhaps matches TRBD1 (6 bases). The CDR3 extends over 13 amino acids. The germline V gene encodes CDR1 MNHEY and CDR2 SVGEGT. V was cut by 2 bases and J by 5 bases, with 10 bases left in between. The chain's CDR3 is CASSYTGWNEQYF. In DNA form, the CDR3 reads TGTGCCAGCAGTTACACAGGGTGGAACGAGCAGTACTTC.

The chain couples TRBV18 to TRBJ1-2; TRBD1 matches at 9 bases. Germline lookup yields CDR1 KGHSH and CDR2 LQKENI. The CDR3 contains 16 residues. J lost 5 bases, V lost 0 bases, and 7 bases had no gene match. Here the CDR3 DNA reads TGTGCCAGCTCACCACCGGGACAGGGATCGTCGTATGGCTACACCTTC. Protein: CASSPPGQGSSYGYTF.

This clonotype was seen only a few times. The rearrangement uses TRBV28 and TRBJ1-5, with 9 bases aligning to TRBD1. CDR3 size: 16 residues. V lost 2 bases and J lost 6; bases outside the gene matches: 8. Germline V gives CDR1 MDHEN, CDR2 SYDVKM. The CDR3 spells CASSLHPDRGSQPQHF. The CDR3, as DNA: TGTGCCAGCAGTTTACACCCAGACAGGGGGAGTCAGCCCCAGCATTTT. The complete variable domain, with remaining parts taken from reference TRBV28 and TRBJ1-5, reads DVKVTQSSRYLVKRTGEKVFLECVQDMDHENMFWYRQDPGLGLRLIYFSYDVKMKEKGDIPEGYSVSREKKERFSLILESASTNQTSMYLCASSLHPDRGSQPQHFGDGTRLSIL.

In this sample, this clonotype turned up many times. The CDR3 DNA is TGTGCCAGCAGCTTGGACAATCAGCCCCAGCATTTT. This translates into CASSLDNQPQHF. This sequence joins TRBV7-9 and TRBJ1-5; no clear D gene. V lost 3 bases and J lost 3, with 3 bases in between. CDR3 length: 12 amino acids. CDR1 and CDR2 (germline): SEHNR, FQNEAQ (reference sequence).

Many counts were recorded for this clonotype. The V gene is TRBV20-1, the J gene TRBJ2-7, with no clear D. The ends were cut back, 0 bases at V and 6 bases at J, with 6 bases in the middle. Germline V gene sequence: CDR1 DFQATT, CDR2 SNEGSKA (reference sequence). The CDR3 contains 11 residues. DNA for the CDR3: TGCAGTGCTAGAGATCTGACCGAGCAGTACTTC. It yields the protein CSARDLTEQYF.

In this sample, this clonotype turned up a few times. The J gene is TRBJ2-5, the V gene TRBV5-5; 13 nucleotides align to TRBD2. V was clipped by 4 bases and J by 1 base; unmatched bases: 7. There are 17 residues in the CDR3. Germline V CDR1 and CDR2: SGHKS, YYEKEE (reference sequence). The CDR3 region has the DNA TGTGCCAGCAGCGTGCGACTAGCGGGGGGTCCCCAAGAGACCCAGTACTTC. Protein product: CASSVRLAGGPQETQYF.

CDR3 bases: TGTGCCAGCAGCCGGAGCAGAATTACCGACAATGAGCAGTTCTTC. This codes for CASSRSRITDNEQFF. This chain uses TRBV3-1 with TRBJ2-1; the D is unclear. Between the trimmed V and J ends, which lost 4 bases and 5 bases, there was a span of 15 bases. The CDR3 has 15 residues. Germline V gene lookup returns CDR1 LGHDT and CDR2 YNNKEL (reference sequence).

This clonotype was picked up a small number of times. The V call is TRBV6-6, the J call TRBJ2-7; 9 bases align to TRBD1. Germline CDR1 and CDR2: MNHNY and SVGAGI (reference sequence). The CDR3 extends over 14 amino acids. V shed 6 bases and J 2 bases; nucleotides not matched to a gene: 5. CDR3 sequence: CASSPGQGTYEQYF. In DNA, the CDR3 is TGTGCCAGCAGCCCCGGACAGGGGACCTACGAGCAGTACTTC.

In its sample, this clonotype was seen many times. The V and J genes are TRBV5-1 and TRBJ1-2; D might be TRBD1 (6 bases). The germline V gene has CDR1 SGHRS and CDR2 YFSETQ. The CDR3 contains 15 residues. Trimming left V 4 bases short and J 4 bases short, with 17 bases between. CDR3 amino acids: CASSPGKQGRYGYTF. Here the CDR3 DNA reads TGCGCCAGCAGCCCGGGAAAACAGGGCCGCTATGGCTACACCTTC.

This clonotype appeared many times. The J gene is TRBJ1-1, the V gene TRBV6-2 or TRBV6-3, with TRBD1 matching 7 bases. The CDR3 covers 17 residues. Germline CDR1 MNHEY, CDR2 SVGEGT. Trimming removed 0 bases from V and 1 base from J; junction bases left unmatched: 8. CDR3 amino acids: CASSYSGEGGWNTEAFF. For the CDR3, the DNA is TGTGCCAGCAGTTACTCAGGCGAAGGGGGCTGGAACACTGAAGCTTTCTTT.

The chain employs TRBV28 and TRBJ1-6, with D uncertain. V lost 4 bases, J lost 14 bases, and 12 bases lay in between. Germline lookup yields CDR1 MDHEN and CDR2 SYDVKM. The CDR3 extends over 12 amino acids. CDR3 DNA: TGTGCCAGCAGTTCAGGCCCCTTAACCCTCCACTTT. This sequence encodes CASSSGPLTLHF.

This clonotype was found many times. In DNA, the CDR3 is TGTGCCAGCAGTTTACTCCCGGGCCAGGACTATGGCTACACCTTC. Its translation is CASSLLPGQDYGYTF. The rearrangement uses TRBV28 and TRBJ1-2; unclear D gene. Germline CDR1 and CDR2: MDHEN and SYDVKM. The CDR3 loop spans 15 amino acids. Trimming removed 2 bases at V and 3 bases at J, with 13 bases between.

The chain has TRBV27 and TRBJ1-5, with D hard to call. The germline V gene has CDR1 MNHEY and CDR2 SMNVEV (reference sequence). This CDR3 has 17 amino acids. V was clipped by 0 bases and J by 1 base, with 13 bases between them. CDR3 protein: CASSLSGQDESNQPQHF. Here the CDR3 DNA reads TGTGCCAGCAGTTTATCAGGGCAGGATGAAAGCAATCAGCCCCAGCATTTT.

This clonotype was counted ten times or more. The chain employs TRBV18 and TRBJ2-5; no clear D gene. CDR3 length: 13 residues. CDR1 is KGHSH, CDR2 LQKENI, per germline. V was shortened by 5 bases and J by 3 bases, with 10 bases between the two germline ends. The CDR3 protein is CASSVGPEETQYF. For the CDR3, the DNA is TGTGCCAGCTCAGTAGGGCCCGAAGAGACCCAGTACTTC.

This clonotype has only a few counts. This chain links TRBV20-1 with TRBJ2-7; D ambiguous. Germline values: CDR1 DFQATT, CDR2 SNEGSKA (reference sequence). V lost 5 bases and J 3 bases, leaving 11 bases between the germline ends. CDR3 length: 12 residues. The CDR3 nucleotides read TGCAGTGCTCCTGGGCCGAACTACGAGCAGTACTTC. It codes for CSAPGPNYEQYF.

This chain links TRBV7-2 with TRBJ2-3; weak D call: TRBD2 (6 bases). Trimming removed 7 bases from V and 6 bases from J, with 14 bases in between. Germline loops: CDR1 SGHTA, CDR2 FQGNSA. The length of the CDR3 is 13 residues. CDR3 region: CASNPLAGDTQYF. The CDR3 coding sequence is TGTGCCAGCAACCCACTAGCAGGGGATACGCAGTATTTT.

V usage is TRBV7-8 and J usage is TRBJ2-1, with 10 bases aligning to TRBD2. V was clipped by 3 bases and J by 6 bases; unmatched bases: 2. Germline lookup yields CDR1 SGHVS and CDR2 FQNEAQ. CDR3 length: 14 residues. The CDR3 nucleotides read TGTGCCAGCAGCTTTAGCGGGGGGTTCAATGAGCAGTTCTTC. Protein sequence: CASSFSGGFNEQFF.

This clonotype was picked up a small number of times. The rearrangement links TRBV7-2 to TRBJ1-5; 7 bases are shared with TRBD1. CDR1 and CDR2 from the germline V gene are SGHTA and FQGNSA. The CDR3 runs to 15 residues. The V and J ends lost 1 base and 1 base, in that order; junction bases with no gene match: 1. In DNA, the CDR3 is TGTGCCAGCAGCTTAGGGGGACAGAGCAATCAGCCCCAGCATTTT. Protein product: CASSLGGQSNQPQHF. The full variable domain, with the rest looked up from reference TRBV7-2 and TRBJ1-5, is GAGVSQSPSNKVTEKGKDVELRCDPISGHTALYWYRQSLGQGLEFLIYFQGNSAPDKSGLPSDRFSAERTGGSVSTLTIQRTQQEDSAVYLCASSLGGQSNQPQHFGDGTRLSIL.

At least ten counts were recorded for this clonotype. V usage is TRBV5-1 and J usage is TRBJ2-4, with a tentative D call TRBD1 (5 bases). In germline, CDR1 is SGHRS, CDR2 YFSETQ. This CDR3 is 15 amino acids long. V shed 0 bases and J shed 0 bases, with 7 bases lying between them. CDR3 in amino acids: CASSLVDTAKNIQYF. In DNA, the CDR3 is TGCGCCAGCAGCTTGGTGGACACAGCCAAAAACATTCAGTACTTC.

J is TRBJ2-7 and V is TRBV29-1; D is uncertain. V lost 4 bases and J 6 bases, leaving 10 bases between the germline ends. Germline lookup yields CDR1 SQVTM and CDR2 ANQGSEA. The CDR3 totals 11 residues. CDR3 loop: CSVVFLSEQYF. The DNA of the CDR3 is TGCAGCGTTGTTTTTCTCTCCGAGCAGTACTTC.

This clonotype was counted ten times or more. This chain uses TRBV29-1 with TRBJ2-7; D is unresolved. This CDR3 is 12 amino acids long. Trimming shortened V by 4 bases and J by 2 bases, and 9 bases separated the two germline ends. Germline CDR1 is SQVTM and CDR2 is ANQGSEA. The CDR3 bases are TGCAGCGTTGTGGAAAACACCTACGAGCAGTACTTC. Translated, it gives CSVVENTYEQYF.